These 8 T cell receptor beta chains were sequenced from one sample in a study of cytomegalovirus exposure and HLA in healthy donors. In the PCR, 60 Vbeta and 13 Jbeta primers were used. The repertoire was sequenced with immunoSEQ multiplex PCR; TCRdb's copy has only in-frame clones and lacks some. Of about 150,000 clones listed, about 85% are singletons. The sequenced sample consisted of PBMCs. The receptors were sampled from a boy aged 2-9 years in good health and CMV-seronegative.

The genes are TRBV19 and TRBJ1-1; a possible D gene is TRBD1 (5 bases). With 1 base removed from V and 1 base from J, the gap between germline ends came to 16 bases. This CDR3 is built from 17 residues. The germline V gene encodes CDR1 LNHDA and CDR2 SQIVND (reference sequence). CDR3 protein: CASSIVGSLGPNTEAFF. CDR3 coding DNA: TGTGCCAGTAGTATAGTTGGCTCACTGGGGCCGAACACTGAAGCTTTCTTT.

Only one count was recorded for this clone. V is TRBV6-4 and J is TRBJ2-2, with 12 nucleotides matching TRBD2. In germline, CDR1 is MRHNA, CDR2 SNTAGT. The CDR3 totals 18 residues. The V segment lost 0 bases and the J segment 5 bases; nucleotides outside the gene matches: 7. CDR3 in amino acids: CASSDSASGGAGTGELFF. The DNA of the CDR3 is TGTGCCAGCAGTGACTCGGCTAGCGGGGGGGCGGGTACCGGGGAGCTGTTTTTT.

This chain connects TRBV5-6 to TRBJ1-1, with D perhaps TRBD1 (5 bases). Trimming pared 6 bases from V and 8 bases from J, leaving 26 bases between. This CDR3 has 16 residues. Germline V lookup: CDR1 SGHDT, CDR2 YYEEEE. The DNA for the CDR3 is TGTGCCAGCACCACTGACAGTTGGACCCCCAACCACGAAGCTTTCTTT. Protein product: CASTTDSWTPNHEAFF.

The chain has TRBV28 and TRBJ2-3, with 7 bases matching TRBD1. The CDR3 spans 15 residues. Germline V gives CDR1 MDHEN, CDR2 SYDVKM. V trimming: 6 bases; J trimming: 1 base; junction bases outside the gene matches: 7. The CDR3, as DNA: TGTGCCAGCAGATGGGACAGAAGGGGCACAGATACGCAGTATTTT. It is translated as CASRWDRRGTDTQYF.

The chain combines TRBV11-2 with TRBJ1-5; D remains ambiguous. Trimming stripped 2 bases from V and 0 bases from J, with 5 bases between. The CDR3 totals 14 residues. Germline V gene sequence: CDR1 SGHAT, CDR2 FQNNGV. CDR3 DNA sequence: TGTGCCAGCAGCTTATCGGGTAGCAATCAGCCCCAGCATTTT. Translation gives CASSLSGSNQPQHF.

V gene TRBV7-2 combines with J gene TRBJ2-3; TRBD2 is a possible D gene (6 bases). This CDR3 has 16 amino acids. V was trimmed by 3 bases and J by 6 bases, leaving 19 bases between them. The germline V gene has CDR1 SGHTA and CDR2 FQGNSA. CDR3 coding DNA: TGTGCCAGCAGCTTGGGAGTTGGACTACCGACGGATACGCAGTATTTT. As protein: CASSLGVGLPTDTQYF. Drawing the rest from reference TRBV7-2 and TRBJ2-3, the complete variable domain is GAGVSQSPSNKVTEKGKDVELRCDPISGHTALYWYRQSLGQGLEFLIYFQGNSAPDKSGLPSDRFSAERTGGSVSTLTIQRTQQEDSAVYLCASSLGVGLPTDTQYFGPGTRLTVL.

V usage is TRBV5-4 and J usage is TRBJ2-7; 10 bases line up with TRBD1. Germline V lookup: CDR1 SGHNT, CDR2 YYREEE (reference sequence). There are 15 residues in the CDR3. Germline trimming cut 2 bases from V and 6 bases from J; bases unmatched to any gene: 8. The DNA of the CDR3 is TGTGCCAGCAGCTTATCCCGGACAGGGGGGAGCGAGCAGTACTTC. Translation gives CASSLSRTGGSEQYF.

This clone has only one observation. The V call is TRBV6-5, the J call TRBJ2-3, with a possible D match to TRBD1 (6 bases). The V and J ends lost 6 bases and 3 bases respectively, with 16 bases between them. Germline V lookup: CDR1 MNHEY, CDR2 SVGAGI. The CDR3 totals 15 residues. CDR3 sequence (DNA): TGTGCCAGCAGCCGAACAGGGAGTCGGACAGATACGCAGTATTTT. It translates to CASSRTGSRTDTQYF.